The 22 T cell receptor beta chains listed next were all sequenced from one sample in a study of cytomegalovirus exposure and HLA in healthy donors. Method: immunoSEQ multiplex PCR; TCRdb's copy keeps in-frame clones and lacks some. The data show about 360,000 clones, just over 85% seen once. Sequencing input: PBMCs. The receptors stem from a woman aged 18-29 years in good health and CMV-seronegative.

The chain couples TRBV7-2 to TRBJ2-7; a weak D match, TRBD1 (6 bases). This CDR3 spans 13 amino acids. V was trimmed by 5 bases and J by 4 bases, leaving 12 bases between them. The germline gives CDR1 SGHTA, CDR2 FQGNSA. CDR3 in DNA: TGTGCCAGCAGCCTCTCGACAGGTTACGAGCAGTACTTC. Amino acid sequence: CASSLSTGYEQYF.

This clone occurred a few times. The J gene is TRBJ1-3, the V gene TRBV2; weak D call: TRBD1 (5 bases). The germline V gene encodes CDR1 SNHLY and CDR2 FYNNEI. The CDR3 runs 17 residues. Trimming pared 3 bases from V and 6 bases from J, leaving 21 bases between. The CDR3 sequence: CASSDLQGKVAENTIYF. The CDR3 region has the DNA TGTGCCAGCAGTGATCTGCAGGGAAAGGTTGCCGAAAACACCATATATTTT.

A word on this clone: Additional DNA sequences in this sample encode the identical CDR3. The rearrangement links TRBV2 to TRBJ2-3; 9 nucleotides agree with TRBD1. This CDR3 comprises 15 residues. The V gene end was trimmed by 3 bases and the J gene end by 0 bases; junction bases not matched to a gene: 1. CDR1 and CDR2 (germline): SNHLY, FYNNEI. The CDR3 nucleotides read TGTGCCAGCAGTGAGGGGACAGGGAGCACAGATACGCAGTATTTT. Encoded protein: CASSEGTGSTDTQYF.

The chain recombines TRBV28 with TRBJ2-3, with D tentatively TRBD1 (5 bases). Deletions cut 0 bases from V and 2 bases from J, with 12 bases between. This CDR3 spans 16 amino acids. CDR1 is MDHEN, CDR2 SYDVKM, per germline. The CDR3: CASSLWGRGYTDTQYF. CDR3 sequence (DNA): TGTGCCAGCAGTTTATGGGGTAGGGGCTACACAGATACGCAGTATTTT.

The CDR3 spells CASSLDTGKGSYEQYF. As DNA, the CDR3 is TGTGCCAGCAGTTTAGATACGGGAAAGGGCTCTTACGAGCAGTACTTC. The V call is TRBV28, the J call TRBJ2-7; D perhaps matches TRBD2 (5 bases). In germline, CDR1 is MDHEN, CDR2 SYDVKM. The CDR3 is made up of 16 amino acids. Trimming pared 2 bases from V and 4 bases from J, leaving 18 bases between.

The CDR3 DNA reads TGTGCCAGCAGCCAACCAGGGGATAATGAGCAGTTCTTC. This sequence encodes CASSQPGDNEQFF. The V and J genes are TRBV5-4 and TRBJ2-1, with D perhaps matching TRBD1 (6 bases). Trimming shortened V by 4 bases and J by 7 bases, and 12 bases separated the two germline ends. The CDR3 is made up of 13 amino acids. Germline values: CDR1 SGHNT, CDR2 YYREEE (reference sequence).

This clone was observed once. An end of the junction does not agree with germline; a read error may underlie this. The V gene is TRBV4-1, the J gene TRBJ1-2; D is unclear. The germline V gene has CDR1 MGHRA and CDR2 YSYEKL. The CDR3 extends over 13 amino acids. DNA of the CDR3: TGCGCCAGCAGCCAAGGAGGCTTGGAGACGGCGGCATTC. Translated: CASSQGGLETAAF.

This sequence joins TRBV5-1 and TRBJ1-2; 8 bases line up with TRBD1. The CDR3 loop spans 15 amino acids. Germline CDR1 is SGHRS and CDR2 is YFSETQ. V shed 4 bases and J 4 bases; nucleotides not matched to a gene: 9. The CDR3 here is CASSLYRGGSYGYTF. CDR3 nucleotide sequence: TGCGCCAGCAGCCTGTACAGGGGGGGTTCCTATGGCTACACCTTC.

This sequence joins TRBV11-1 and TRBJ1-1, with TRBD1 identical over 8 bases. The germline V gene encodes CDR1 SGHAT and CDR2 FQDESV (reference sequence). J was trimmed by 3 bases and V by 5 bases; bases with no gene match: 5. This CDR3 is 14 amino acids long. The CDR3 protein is CASSQAGGHTEAFF. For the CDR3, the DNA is TGTGCCAGCAGCCAGGCAGGGGGCCACACTGAAGCTTTCTTT.

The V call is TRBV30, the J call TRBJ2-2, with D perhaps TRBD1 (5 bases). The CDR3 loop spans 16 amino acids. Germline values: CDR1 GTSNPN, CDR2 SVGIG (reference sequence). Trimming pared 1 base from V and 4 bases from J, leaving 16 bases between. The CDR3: CAWSGRWQGGTGELFF. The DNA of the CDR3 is TGTGCCTGGAGTGGGCGGTGGCAGGGCGGCACCGGGGAGCTGTTTTTT.

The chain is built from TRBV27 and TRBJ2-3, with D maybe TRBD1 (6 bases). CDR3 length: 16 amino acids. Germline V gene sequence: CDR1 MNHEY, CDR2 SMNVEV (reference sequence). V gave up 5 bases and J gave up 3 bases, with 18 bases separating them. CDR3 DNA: TGTGCCAGCAGTCCGCCAGGGGCCGTAAGGACAGATACGCAGTATTTT. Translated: CASSPPGAVRTDTQYF.

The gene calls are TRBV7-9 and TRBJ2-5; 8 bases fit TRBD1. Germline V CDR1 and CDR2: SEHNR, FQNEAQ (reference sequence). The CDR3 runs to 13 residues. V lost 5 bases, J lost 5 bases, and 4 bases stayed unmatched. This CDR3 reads CASSPRGLETQYF. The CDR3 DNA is TGTGCCAGCAGCCCCAGGGGGCTCGAGACCCAGTACTTC.

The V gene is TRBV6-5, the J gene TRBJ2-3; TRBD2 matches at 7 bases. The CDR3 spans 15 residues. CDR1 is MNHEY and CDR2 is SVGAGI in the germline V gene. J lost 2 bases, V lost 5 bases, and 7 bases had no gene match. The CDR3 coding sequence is TGTGCCAGCAGTAGCGGGACTCTCCTCACAGATACGCAGTATTTT. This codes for CASSSGTLLTDTQYF.

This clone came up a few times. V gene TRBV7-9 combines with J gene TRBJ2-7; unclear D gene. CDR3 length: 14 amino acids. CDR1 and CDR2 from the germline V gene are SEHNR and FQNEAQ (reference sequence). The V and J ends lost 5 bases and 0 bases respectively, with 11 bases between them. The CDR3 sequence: CASSRSRSSYEQYF. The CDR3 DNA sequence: TGTGCCAGCAGCCGTAGTAGGAGCTCCTACGAGCAGTACTTC.

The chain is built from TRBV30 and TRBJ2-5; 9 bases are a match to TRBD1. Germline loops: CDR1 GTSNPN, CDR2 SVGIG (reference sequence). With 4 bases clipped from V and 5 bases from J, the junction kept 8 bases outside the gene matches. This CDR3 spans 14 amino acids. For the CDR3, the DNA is TGTGCCTGGACAACAGGGGGCGCGGGGGAGACCCAGTACTTC. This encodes CAWTTGGAGETQYF. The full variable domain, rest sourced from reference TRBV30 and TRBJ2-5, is SQTIHQWPATLVQPVGSPLSLECTVEGTSNPNLYWYRQAAGRGLQLLFYSVGIGQISSEVPQNLSASRPQDRQFILSSKKLLLSDSGFYLCAWTTGGAGETQYFGPGTRLLVL.

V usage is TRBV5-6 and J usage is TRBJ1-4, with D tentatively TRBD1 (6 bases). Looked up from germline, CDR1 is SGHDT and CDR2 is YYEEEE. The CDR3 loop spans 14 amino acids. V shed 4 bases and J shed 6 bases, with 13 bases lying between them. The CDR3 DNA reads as TGTGCCAGCAGCACAGGGCGCCTCGATGAAAAACTGTTTTTT. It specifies CASSTGRLDEKLFF. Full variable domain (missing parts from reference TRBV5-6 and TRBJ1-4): DAGVTQSPTHLIKTRGQQVTLRCSPKSGHDTVSWYQQALGQGPQFIFQYYEEEERQRGNFPDRFSGHQFPNYSSELNVNALLLGDSALYLCASSTGRLDEKLFFGSGTQLSVL.

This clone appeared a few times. For the CDR3, the DNA is TGTGCCAGCAGTGAACTAAGCCAGCCCCAGCATTTT. Amino acids: CASSELSQPQHF. J is TRBJ1-5 and V is TRBV6-1; D is undetermined. Trimming took off 2 bases at V and 7 bases at J, with 6 bases between the two ends. This CDR3 region has 12 residues. The germline CDR1 and CDR2 sequences are MNHNS and SASEGT.

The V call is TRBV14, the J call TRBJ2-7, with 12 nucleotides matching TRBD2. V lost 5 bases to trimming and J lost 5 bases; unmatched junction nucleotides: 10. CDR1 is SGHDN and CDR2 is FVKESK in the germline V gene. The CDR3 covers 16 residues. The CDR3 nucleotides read TGTGCCAGCAGCACTTGGAGACTAGCGGGAGTGGACGAGCAGTACTTC. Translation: CASSTWRLAGVDEQYF. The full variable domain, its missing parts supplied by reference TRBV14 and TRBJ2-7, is EAGVTQFPSHSVIEKGQTVTLRCDPISGHDNLYWYRRVMGKEIKFLLHFVKESKQDESGMPNNRFLAERTGGTYSTLKVQPAELEDSGVYFCASSTWRLAGVDEQYFGPGTRLTVT.

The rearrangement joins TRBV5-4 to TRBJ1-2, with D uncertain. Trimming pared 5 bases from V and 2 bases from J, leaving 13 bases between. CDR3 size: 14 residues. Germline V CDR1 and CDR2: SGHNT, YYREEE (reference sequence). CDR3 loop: CASSENAGNYGYTF. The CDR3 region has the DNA TGTGCCAGCAGTGAGAACGCGGGGAACTATGGCTACACCTTC.

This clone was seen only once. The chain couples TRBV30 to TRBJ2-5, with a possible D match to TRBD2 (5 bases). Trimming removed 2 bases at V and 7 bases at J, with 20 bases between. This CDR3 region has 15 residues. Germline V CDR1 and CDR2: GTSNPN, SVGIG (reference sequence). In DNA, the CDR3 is TGTGCCTGGAGTAGAGGGTTGAACGCCGCTTTGACCCAGTACTTC. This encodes CAWSRGLNAALTQYF. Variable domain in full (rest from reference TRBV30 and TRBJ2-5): SQTIHQWPATLVQPVGSPLSLECTVEGTSNPNLYWYRQAAGRGLQLLFYSVGIGQISSEVPQNLSASRPQDRQFILSSKKLLLSDSGFYLCAWSRGLNAALTQYFGPGTRLLVL.

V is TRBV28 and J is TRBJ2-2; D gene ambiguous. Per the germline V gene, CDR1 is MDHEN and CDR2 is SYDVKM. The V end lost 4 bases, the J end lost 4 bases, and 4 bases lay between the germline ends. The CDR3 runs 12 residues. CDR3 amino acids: CASSYITGELFF. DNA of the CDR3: TGTGCCAGCAGTTACATCACCGGGGAGCTGTTTTTT.

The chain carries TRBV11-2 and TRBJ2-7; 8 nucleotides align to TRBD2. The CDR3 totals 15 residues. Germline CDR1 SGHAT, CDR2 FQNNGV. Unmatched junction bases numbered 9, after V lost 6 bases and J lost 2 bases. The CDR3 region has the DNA TGTGCCAGCAGTCATAGCGGGACGTTTACCTACGAGCAGTACTTC. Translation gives CASSHSGTFTYEQYF. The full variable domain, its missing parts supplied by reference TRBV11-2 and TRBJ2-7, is EAGVAQSPRYKIIEKRQSVAFWCNPISGHATLYWYQQILGQGPKLLIQFQNNGVVDDSQLPKDRFSAERLKGVDSTLKIQPAKLEDSAVYLCASSHSGTFTYEQYFGPGTRLTVT.